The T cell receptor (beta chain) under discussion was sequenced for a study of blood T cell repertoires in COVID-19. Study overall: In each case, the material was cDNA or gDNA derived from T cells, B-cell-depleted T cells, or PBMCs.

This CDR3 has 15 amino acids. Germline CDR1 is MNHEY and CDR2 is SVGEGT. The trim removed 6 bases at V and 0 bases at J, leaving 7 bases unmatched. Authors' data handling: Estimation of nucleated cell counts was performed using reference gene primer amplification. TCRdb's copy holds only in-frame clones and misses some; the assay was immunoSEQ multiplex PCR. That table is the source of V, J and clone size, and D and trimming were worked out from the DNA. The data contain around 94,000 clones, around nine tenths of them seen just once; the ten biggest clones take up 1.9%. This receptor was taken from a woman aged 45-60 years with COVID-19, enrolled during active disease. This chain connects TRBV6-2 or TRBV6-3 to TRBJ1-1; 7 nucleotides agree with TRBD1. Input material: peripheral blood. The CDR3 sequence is CASSKGAEVNTEAFF. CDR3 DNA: TGTGCCAGCAGCAAGGGGGCGGAGGTGAACACTGAAGCTTTCTTT.